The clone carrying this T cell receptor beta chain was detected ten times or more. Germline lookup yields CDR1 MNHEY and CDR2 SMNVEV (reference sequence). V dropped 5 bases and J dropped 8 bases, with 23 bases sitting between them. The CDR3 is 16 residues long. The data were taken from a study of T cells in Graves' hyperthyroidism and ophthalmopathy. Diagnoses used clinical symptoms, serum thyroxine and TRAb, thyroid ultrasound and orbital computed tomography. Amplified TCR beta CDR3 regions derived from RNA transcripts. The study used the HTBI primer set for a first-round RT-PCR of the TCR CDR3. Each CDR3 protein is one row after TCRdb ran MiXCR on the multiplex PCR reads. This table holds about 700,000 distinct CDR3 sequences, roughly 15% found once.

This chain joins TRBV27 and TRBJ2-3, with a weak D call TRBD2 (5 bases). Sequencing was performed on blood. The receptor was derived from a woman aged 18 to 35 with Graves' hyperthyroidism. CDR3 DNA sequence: TGTGCCAGCAGTCAAGACTACGTTTCGCAGATTGGTACGCAGTATTTT. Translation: CASSQDYVSQIGTQYF.